This T cell receptor beta chain stems from a study of PD-1 blockade in classical Hodgkin lymphoma. The repertoire was sequenced with immunoSEQ multiplex PCR; TCRdb's copy has only in-frame clones and lacks some. The data contain about 58,000 clones, approximately 90% of them singletons. Relapse after autologous stem cell transplantation occurred in every patient, and brentuximab vedotin exposure varied. Study results and limitations: Lower baseline TCR diversity marked trial partial responders and progressors.

Details on this clone: No antigen is known for it.

The V and J ends lost 2 bases and 4 bases respectively, with 9 bases between them. Germline V gene lookup returns CDR1 MDHEN and CDR2 SYDVKM. The length of the CDR3 is 14 residues. This clonotype was sampled from a human donor with classical Hodgkin lymphoma. Here the sequenced sample was peripheral blood mononuclear cells (PBMCs), taken before the second cycle of nivolumab. The chain employs TRBV28 and TRBJ2-1; no definite D call. The CDR3 is CASSLTLVYNEQFF. The CDR3, as DNA: TGTGCCAGCAGTTTAACCCTAGTGTACAATGAGCAGTTCTTC.